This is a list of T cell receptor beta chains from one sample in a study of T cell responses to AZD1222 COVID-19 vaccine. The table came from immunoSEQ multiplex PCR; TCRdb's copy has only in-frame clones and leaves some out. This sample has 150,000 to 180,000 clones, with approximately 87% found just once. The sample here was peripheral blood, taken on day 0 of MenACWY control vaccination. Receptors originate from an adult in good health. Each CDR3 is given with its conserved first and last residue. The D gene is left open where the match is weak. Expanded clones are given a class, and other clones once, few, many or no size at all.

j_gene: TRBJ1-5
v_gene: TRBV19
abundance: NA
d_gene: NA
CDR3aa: CASSRFGGDQPQHF
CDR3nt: TGTGCCAGTAGCCGTTTTGGGGGAGATCAGCCCCAGCATTTT

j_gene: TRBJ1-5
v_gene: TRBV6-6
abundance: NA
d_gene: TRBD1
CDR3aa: CASSPTPGTGAQGRPQHF
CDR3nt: TGTGCCAGCAGTCCAACTCCCGGGACAGGGGCCCAAGGTCGGCCCCAGCATTTT

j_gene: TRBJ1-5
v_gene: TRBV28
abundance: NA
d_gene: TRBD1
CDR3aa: CASRPGTGVQPQHF
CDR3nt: TGTGCCAGCAGACCTGGGACAGGGGTTCAGCCCCAGCATTTT

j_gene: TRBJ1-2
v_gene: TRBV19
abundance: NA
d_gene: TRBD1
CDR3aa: CASHPKAGQVSLTYGYTF
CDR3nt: TGTGCCAGTCATCCTAAAGCGGGACAGGTCTCCCTTACCTATGGCTACACCTTC

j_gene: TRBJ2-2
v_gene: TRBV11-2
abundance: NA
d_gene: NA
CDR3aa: CASSLTAGELFF
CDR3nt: TGTGCCAGCAGCTTAACGGCCGGGGAGCTGTTTTTT

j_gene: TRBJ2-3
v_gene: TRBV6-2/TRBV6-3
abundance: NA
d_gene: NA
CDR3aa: CASSYGVHQRTDTQYF
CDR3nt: TGTGCCAGCAGTTATGGCGTTCACCAGCGCACAGATACGCAGTATTTT

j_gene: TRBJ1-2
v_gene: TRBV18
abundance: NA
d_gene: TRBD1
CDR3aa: CASSPGGDRTNYGYTF
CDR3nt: TGTGCCAGCTCACCGGGCGGGGACAGAACTAACTATGGCTACACCTTC

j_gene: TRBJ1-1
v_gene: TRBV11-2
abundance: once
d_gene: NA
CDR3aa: CASSLFGRSQGIFF
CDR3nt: TGTGCCAGCAGCTTATTTGGGAGATCCCAGGGTATTTTCTTT

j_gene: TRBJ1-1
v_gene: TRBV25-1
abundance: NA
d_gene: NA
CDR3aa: CASSAHGANTEAFF
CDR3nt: TGTGCCAGCAGTGCCCACGGAGCGAACACTGAAGCTTTCTTT

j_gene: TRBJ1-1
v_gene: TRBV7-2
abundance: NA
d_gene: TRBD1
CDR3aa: CASSRRTGDGAFF
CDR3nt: TGTGCCAGCAGCCGCCGGACAGGGGATGGAGCTTTCTTT

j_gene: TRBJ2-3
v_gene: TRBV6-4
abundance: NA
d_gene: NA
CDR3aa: CASSDYGRSTDTQYF
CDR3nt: TGTGCCAGCAGTGACTATGGACGTAGCACAGATACGCAGTATTTT

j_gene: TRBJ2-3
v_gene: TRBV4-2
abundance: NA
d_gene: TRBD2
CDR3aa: CASSQGTLLAGGTDTQYF
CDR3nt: TGTGCCAGCAGCCAGGGAACACTCCTAGCGGGGGGGACAGATACGCAGTATTTT

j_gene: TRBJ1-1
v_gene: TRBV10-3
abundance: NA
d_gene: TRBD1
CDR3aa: CAIKTDRVTEAFF
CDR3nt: TGTGCCATCAAGACCGACAGGGTCACTGAAGCTTTCTTT

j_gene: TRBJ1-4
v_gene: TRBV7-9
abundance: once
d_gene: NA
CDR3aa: CASSPEVVEKLFF
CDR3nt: TGTGCCAGCAGCCCCGAGGTAGTCGAAAAACTGTTTTTT

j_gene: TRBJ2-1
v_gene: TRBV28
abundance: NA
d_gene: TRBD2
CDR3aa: CASMTGGSPYNEQFF
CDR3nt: TGTGCCAGCATGACCGGGGGGTCGCCCTACAATGAGCAGTTCTTC

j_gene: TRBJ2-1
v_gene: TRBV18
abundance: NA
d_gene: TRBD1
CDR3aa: CASSPQQGARNEQFF
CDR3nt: TGTGCCAGCTCACCACAACAGGGGGCGCGCAATGAGCAGTTCTTC

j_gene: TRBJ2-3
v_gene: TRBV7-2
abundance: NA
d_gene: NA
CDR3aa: CASSPTGTSNTDTQYF
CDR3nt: TGTGCCAGCAGCCCCACCGGGACTTCGAACACAGATACGCAGTATTTT

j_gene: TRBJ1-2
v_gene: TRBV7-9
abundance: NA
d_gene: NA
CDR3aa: CASSISGAANYGYTF
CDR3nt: TGTGCCAGCAGCATCTCAGGGGCCGCTAACTATGGCTACACCTTC

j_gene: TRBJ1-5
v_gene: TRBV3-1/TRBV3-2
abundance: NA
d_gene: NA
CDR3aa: CASSQDGTFDQPQHF
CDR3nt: TGTGCCAGCAGCCAAGATGGGACTTTTGATCAGCCCCAGCATTTT

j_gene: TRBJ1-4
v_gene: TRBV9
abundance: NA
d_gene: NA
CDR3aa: CASGRGAQEKLFF
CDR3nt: TGTGCCAGCGGGAGGGGGGCGCAAGAAAAACTGTTTTTT

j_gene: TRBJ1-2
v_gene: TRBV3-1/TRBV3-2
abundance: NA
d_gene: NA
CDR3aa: CASSQGAVNYGYTF
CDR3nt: TGTGCCAGCAGCCAAGGAGCCGTTAACTATGGCTACACCTTC

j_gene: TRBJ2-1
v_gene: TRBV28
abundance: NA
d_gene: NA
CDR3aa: CASSLDGPSEQFF
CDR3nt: TGTGCCAGCAGTTTGGACGGTCCCTCTGAGCAGTTCTTC

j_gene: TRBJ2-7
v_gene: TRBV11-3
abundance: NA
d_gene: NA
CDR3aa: CASSFGHSSYEQYF
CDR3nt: TGTGCCAGCAGCTTCGGACACAGCTCCTACGAGCAGTACTTC

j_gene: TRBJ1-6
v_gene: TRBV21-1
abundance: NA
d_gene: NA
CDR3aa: CASSKPSGGNSPLHF
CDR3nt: TGTGCCAGCAGCAAGCCTTCAGGGGGAAATTCACCCCTCCACTTT

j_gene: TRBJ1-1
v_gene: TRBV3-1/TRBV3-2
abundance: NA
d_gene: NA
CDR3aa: CASSQLDSRNTEAFF
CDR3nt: TGTGCCAGCAGCCAATTGGACAGCAGGAACACTGAAGCTTTCTTT

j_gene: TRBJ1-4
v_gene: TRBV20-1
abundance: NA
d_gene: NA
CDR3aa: CSARDDEKLFF
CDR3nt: TGCAGTGCCCGGGACGATGAAAAACTGTTTTTT

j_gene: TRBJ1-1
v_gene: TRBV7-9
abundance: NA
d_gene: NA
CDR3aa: CASSSNPGVNTEAFF
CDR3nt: TGTGCCAGCAGCTCCAACCCTGGAGTGAACACTGAAGCTTTCTTT

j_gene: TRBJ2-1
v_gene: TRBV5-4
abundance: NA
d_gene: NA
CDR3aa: CASSSGSTGHWDEQFF
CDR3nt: TGTGCCAGCAGCTCGGGCTCCACGGGTCACTGGGATGAGCAGTTCTTC

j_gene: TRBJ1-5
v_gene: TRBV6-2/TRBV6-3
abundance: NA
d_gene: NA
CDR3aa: CASSRTGSSNQPQHF
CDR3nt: TGTGCCAGCAGCCGAACAGGGTCTAGCAATCAGCCCCAGCATTTT

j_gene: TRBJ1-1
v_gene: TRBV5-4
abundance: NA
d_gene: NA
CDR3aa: CASSLSLGSPNTEAFF
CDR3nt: TGTGCCAGCAGCCTCTCCTTAGGCTCCCCGAACACTGAAGCTTTCTTT

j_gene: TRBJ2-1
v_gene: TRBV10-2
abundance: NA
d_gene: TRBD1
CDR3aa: CASRAEDRAYNEQFF
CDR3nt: TGCGCCAGCAGGGCAGAGGACAGGGCCTACAATGAGCAGTTCTTC

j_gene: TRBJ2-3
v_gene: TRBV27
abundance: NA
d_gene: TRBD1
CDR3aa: CASSYRGRTTDTQYF
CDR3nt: TGTGCCAGCAGTTACAGGGGGCGTACCACAGATACGCAGTATTTT

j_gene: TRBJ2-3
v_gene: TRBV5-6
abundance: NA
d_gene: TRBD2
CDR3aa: CASSSGTSGRAGMQYF
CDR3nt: TGTGCCAGCAGCTCCGGGACTAGCGGGAGGGCCGGGATGCAGTATTTT